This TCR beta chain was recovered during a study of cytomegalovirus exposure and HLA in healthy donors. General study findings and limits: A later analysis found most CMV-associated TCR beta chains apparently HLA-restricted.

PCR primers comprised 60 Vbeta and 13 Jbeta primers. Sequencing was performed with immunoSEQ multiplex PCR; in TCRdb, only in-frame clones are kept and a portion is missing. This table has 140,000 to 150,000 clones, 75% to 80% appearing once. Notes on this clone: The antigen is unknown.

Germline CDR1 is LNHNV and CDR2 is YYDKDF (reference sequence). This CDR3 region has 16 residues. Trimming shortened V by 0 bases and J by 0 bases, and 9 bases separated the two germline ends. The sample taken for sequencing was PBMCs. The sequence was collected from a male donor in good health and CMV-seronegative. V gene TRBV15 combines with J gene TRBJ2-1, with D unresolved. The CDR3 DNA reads TGTGCCACCAGCAGAGATTTGGCGGTCTCCTACAATGAGCAGTTCTTC. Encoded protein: CATSRDLAVSYNEQFF.